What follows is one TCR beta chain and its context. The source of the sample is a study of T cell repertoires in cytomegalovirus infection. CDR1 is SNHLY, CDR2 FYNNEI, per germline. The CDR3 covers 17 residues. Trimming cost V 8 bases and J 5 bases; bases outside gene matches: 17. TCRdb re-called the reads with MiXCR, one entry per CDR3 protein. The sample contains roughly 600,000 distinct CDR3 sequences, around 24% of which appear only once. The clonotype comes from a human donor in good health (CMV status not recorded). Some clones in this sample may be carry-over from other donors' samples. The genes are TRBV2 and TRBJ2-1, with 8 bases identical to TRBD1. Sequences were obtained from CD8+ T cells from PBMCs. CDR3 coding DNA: TGTGCCAGCCCAGGAGGGACAGGTTGGCCCCTTGACAATGAGCAGTTCTTC. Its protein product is CASPGGTGWPLDNEQFF.